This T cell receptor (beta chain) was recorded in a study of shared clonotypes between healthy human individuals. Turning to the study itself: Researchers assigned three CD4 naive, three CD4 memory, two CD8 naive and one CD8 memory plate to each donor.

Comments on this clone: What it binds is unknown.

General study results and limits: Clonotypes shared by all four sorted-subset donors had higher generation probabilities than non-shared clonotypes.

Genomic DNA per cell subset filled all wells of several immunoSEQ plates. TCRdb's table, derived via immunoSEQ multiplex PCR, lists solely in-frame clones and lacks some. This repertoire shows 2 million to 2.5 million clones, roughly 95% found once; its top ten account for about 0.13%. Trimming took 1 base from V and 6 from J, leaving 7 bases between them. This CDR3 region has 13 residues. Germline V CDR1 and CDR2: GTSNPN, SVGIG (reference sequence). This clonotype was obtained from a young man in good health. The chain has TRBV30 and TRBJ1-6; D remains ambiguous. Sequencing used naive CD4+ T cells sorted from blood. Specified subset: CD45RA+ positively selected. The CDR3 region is CAWSASTNSPLHF. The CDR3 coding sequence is TGTGCCTGGAGTGCCTCGACTAATTCACCCCTCCACTTT.